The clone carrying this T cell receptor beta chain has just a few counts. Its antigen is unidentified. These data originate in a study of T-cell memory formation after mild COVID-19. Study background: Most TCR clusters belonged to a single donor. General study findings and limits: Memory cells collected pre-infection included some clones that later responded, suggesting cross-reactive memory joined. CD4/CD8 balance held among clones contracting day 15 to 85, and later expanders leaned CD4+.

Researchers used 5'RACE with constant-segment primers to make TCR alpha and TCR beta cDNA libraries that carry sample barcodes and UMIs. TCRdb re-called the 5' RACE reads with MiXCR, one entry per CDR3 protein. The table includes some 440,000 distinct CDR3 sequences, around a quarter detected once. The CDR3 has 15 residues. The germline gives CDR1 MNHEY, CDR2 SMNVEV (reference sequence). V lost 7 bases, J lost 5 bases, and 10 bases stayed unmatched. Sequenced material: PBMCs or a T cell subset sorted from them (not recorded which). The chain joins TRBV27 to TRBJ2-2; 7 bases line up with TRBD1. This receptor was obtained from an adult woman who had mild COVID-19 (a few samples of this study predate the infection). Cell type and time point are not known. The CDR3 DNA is TGTGCCAGCAAGTTGTCAGGGGGTTCTACCGGGGAGCTGTTTTTT. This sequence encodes CASKLSGGSTGELFF.